A selection of T cell receptor beta chains follows, all from one sample in a study of T-cell reconstitution after alpha-beta-depleted transplantation in children. TCRdb re-called the PCR reads with MiXCR, one entry per CDR3 protein. This table has 610,000 or so distinct CDR3 sequences, roughly 27% appearing once. The source was PBMCs, collected before TCRalphabeta/CD19-depleted stem cell transplant. The source of these receptors is a boy under three years old with Wiskott-Aldrich syndrome, due to receive a stem cell transplant. Both conserved end residues are trimmed from each CDR3.

v_call cdr3_aa
TRBV3-1 ASSRQGTETQY
TRBV5-1 ASSFDRASTDTQY
TRBV12-3/TRBV12-4 ASSLTGTSGQF
TRBV24-1 ATSDWSGLTDYEQY
TRBV12-3/TRBV12-4 ASSLAGGLQY
TRBV5-1 ASSLAVQETQY
TRBV2 ASSEGLAGGLRI
TRBV12-3/TRBV12-4 ASSHLAGGSIQY
TRBV20-1 SARDFRSPTDTQY
TRBV10-1 ASSENRNYGYT
TRBV7-3 ASSLNGLAATNNEQF
TRBV10-3 AISDLGLADEQF
TRBV4-1 ASSPTMSVLT
TRBV5-1 ASSLLRLAGGPDTQY
TRBV29-1 SFHGGQETQY
TRBV5-5 ASSLDAGTQPQH
TRBV6-6 ASSYLTSEKLF
TRBV29-1 SVLVGGGYGYT
TRBV20-1 SAQTGATEAF
TRBV12-3/TRBV12-4 ASSLTSGEQY
TRBV28 ASRPLAGGQY
TRBV10-3 AISEQIGLATDTQY
TRBV3-1 ASSQDELSYNEQF
TRBV29-1 SVAVGEHYNEQF
TRBV28 ASVDSTEGEQY
TRBV20-1 SAGSGQGETQY
TRBV7-2 ASSLEPTVQETQY
TRBV12-3/TRBV12-4 ASKTSLNTEAF